What follows are 27 T cell receptor beta chains derived from one specimen sequenced in a study of T-cell memory formation after mild COVID-19. From the 5' RACE reads, TCRdb called clonotypes with MiXCR, one entry per CDR3 protein. This table has some 600,000 distinct CDR3 sequences, approximately 15% appearing once. The sample was PBMCs or a T cell subset sorted from them (not recorded which). These receptor sequences come from an adult woman who had mild COVID-19 (a few samples of this study predate the infection). Cell type and time point are not known.

The table lists this clonotype with a few counts. The V call is TRBV7-3, the J call TRBJ2-3, with D perhaps TRBD1 or TRBD2 (5 bases each). Per germline, CDR1 SGHTA and CDR2 FQGTGA. V was trimmed by 4 bases and J by 7 bases, leaving 24 bases between them. The CDR3 contains 17 residues. Written as DNA, the CDR3 is TGTGCCAGCAGCTCTCACGCCCACTACGAGGGGTTTAATACGCAGTATTTT. Protein: CASSSHAHYEGFNTQYF. The complete variable domain, with remaining parts taken from reference TRBV7-3 and TRBJ2-3, reads GAGVSQTPSNKVTEKGKYVELRCDPISGHTALYWYRQSLGQGPEFLIYFQGTGAADDSGLPNDRFFAVRPEGSVSTLKIQRTERGDSAVYLCASSSHAHYEGFNTQYFGPGTRLTVL.

The chain couples TRBV6-5 to TRBJ1-2; 8 nucleotides align to TRBD1. This CDR3 is built from 13 residues. V lost 6 bases to trimming and J lost 4 bases; unmatched junction nucleotides: 4. CDR1 is MNHEY, CDR2 SVGAGI, per germline. CDR3 bases: TGTGCCAGCAGGGGGACAGGCCTCTATGGCTACACCTTC. It translates to CASRGTGLYGYTF.

This clonotype was picked up a small number of times. V usage is TRBV9 and J usage is TRBJ2-7; 8 nucleotides align to TRBD1. The CDR3 runs to 14 residues. V lost 0 bases to trimming and J lost 3 bases; unmatched junction nucleotides: 2. Germline CDR1 SGDLS, CDR2 YYNGEE. The chain's CDR3 is CASSVDDRGYEQYF. The CDR3 DNA sequence: TGTGCCAGCAGCGTAGATGACAGGGGCTACGAGCAGTACTTC. The full variable domain, with the rest looked up from reference TRBV9 and TRBJ2-7, is DSGVTQTPKHLITATGQRVTLRCSPRSGDLSVYWYQQSLDQGLQFLIQYYNGEERAKGNILERFSAQQFPDLHSELNLSSLELGDSALYFCASSVDDRGYEQYFGPGTRLTVT.

This clonotype was found a few times. The CDR3 sequence: CASSLSGAGETQYF. The CDR3 region has the DNA TGTGCCAGCAGCTTAAGCGGGGCCGGGGAGACCCAGTACTTC. The genes are TRBV7-3 and TRBJ2-5; perhaps TRBD2 as D (6 bases). CDR1 is SGHTA, CDR2 FQGTGA, per germline. V was pared by 1 base and J by 5 bases, with 11 bases between. The CDR3 spans 14 residues. Together with reference TRBV7-3 and TRBJ2-5, the CDR3 gives the full variable domain: GAGVSQTPSNKVTEKGKYVELRCDPISGHTALYWYRQSLGQGPEFLIYFQGTGAADDSGLPNDRFFAVRPEGSVSTLKIQRTERGDSAVYLCASSLSGAGETQYFGPGTRLLVL.

This clonotype was detected only a few times. The chain combines TRBV6-5 with TRBJ1-5; 8 positions match TRBD1. The CDR3 is made up of 14 amino acids. V was clipped by 2 bases and J by 6 bases; unmatched bases: 3. Germline lookup yields CDR1 MNHEY and CDR2 SVGAGI. The CDR3, as DNA: TGTGCCAGCAGTTACGACAGGGGCACTCAGCCCCAGCATTTT. Translation: CASSYDRGTQPQHF.

Only a few counts were recorded for this clonotype. The CDR3 sequence: CASSPRLGLAGPDTQYF. In DNA form, the CDR3 reads TGTGCCAGCAGCCCCCGCCTCGGACTAGCGGGACCAGATACGCAGTATTTT. The chain is built from TRBV7-2 and TRBJ2-3; 12 bases fit TRBD2. J was trimmed by 4 bases and V by 5 bases; bases with no gene match: 10. The germline CDR1 and CDR2 sequences are SGHTA and FQGNSA. This CDR3 has 17 amino acids.

The chain combines TRBV6-6 with TRBJ2-1; tentative D call: TRBD2 (7 bases). Germline CDR1 and CDR2: MNHNY and SVGAGI (reference sequence). The CDR3 covers 16 residues. The V end was cut by 6 bases, the J end by 5 bases, with 20 bases between. CDR3 in amino acids: CASSPVGGATNNEQFF. CDR3 DNA sequence: TGTGCCAGCAGCCCCGTGGGGGGGGCTACCAACAATGAGCAGTTCTTC.

J is TRBJ2-2 and V is TRBV6-6; TRBD1 might be the D (5 bases). The germline V and J ends were trimmed by 9 bases and 1 base, with 9 bases remaining between them. The CDR3 spans 13 residues. Looked up from germline, CDR1 is MNHNY and CDR2 is SVGAGI (reference sequence). The CDR3 DNA is TGTGCCAGTCGACAGATGAACACCGGGGAGCTGTTTTTT. It encodes CASRQMNTGELFF.

In its sample, this clonotype was seen a few times. The chain joins TRBV7-4 to TRBJ2-5; maybe TRBD1 (5 bases). This CDR3 spans 15 amino acids. Per the germline V gene, CDR1 is SGHVT and CDR2 is SQSDAQ. With 1 base removed from V and 5 bases from J, the gap between germline ends came to 14 bases. The CDR3 region is CASSLELRGWETQYF. DNA of the CDR3: TGTGCCAGCAGCTTAGAGCTTAGGGGTTGGGAGACCCAGTACTTC.

Ten or more counts support this clonotype. V usage is TRBV5-4 and J usage is TRBJ1-1; 10 bases fit TRBD1. Germline CDR1 is SGHNT and CDR2 is YYREEE (reference sequence). J gave up 5 bases and V 2 bases, and 3 bases lay outside the gene matches. The CDR3 length is 14 residues. In DNA, the CDR3 is TGTGCCAGCAGCTTAGACAGGGGGCGAACTGAAGCTTTCTTT. Translation gives CASSLDRGRTEAFF.

The chain couples TRBV4-3 to TRBJ2-7, with 14 bases identical to TRBD2. The CDR3 is 18 amino acids. The J segment lost 2 bases and the V segment lost 4 bases, leaving 10 bases of the junction unmatched. Looked up from germline, CDR1 is LGHNA and CDR2 is YSLEER. DNA of the CDR3: TGCGCCAGCAGCCTCCTCCTACTGACTAGCGGGAGGGCCTACGAGCAGTACTTC. Translated, it gives CASSLLLLTSGRAYEQYF.

The rearrangement joins TRBV7-8 to TRBJ2-1; D remains unclear. This CDR3 has 16 residues. CDR1 is SGHVS, CDR2 FQNEAQ, per germline. The germline V and J ends were trimmed by 1 base and 0 bases, with 10 bases remaining between them. The CDR3 loop is CASSLGWASSYNEQFF. CDR3 nucleotide sequence: TGTGCCAGCAGCTTAGGTTGGGCGAGCTCCTACAATGAGCAGTTCTTC.

J is TRBJ1-2 and V is TRBV6-5; tentative D call: TRBD1 (6 bases). With 3 bases removed from V and 2 bases from J, the gap between germline ends came to 13 bases. CDR3 size: 15 residues. The germline V gene has CDR1 MNHEY and CDR2 SVGAGI. The DNA of the CDR3 is TGTGCCAGCAGTTATGGCGGAGGACAGAACTATGGCTACACCTTC. Protein: CASSYGGGQNYGYTF.

A few counts support this clonotype. The chain has TRBV12-5 and TRBJ2-1, with D tentatively TRBD2 (5 bases). The length of the CDR3 is 12 residues. Deletions cut 6 bases from V and 7 bases from J, with 10 bases between. CDR1 and CDR2 from the germline V gene are LGHNT and FRNRAP. The CDR3 DNA reads TGTGCTAGTGGCTTTAGCGAAAATGAGCAGTTCTTC. Translated, it gives CASGFSENEQFF.

The J gene is TRBJ2-3, the V gene TRBV5-4; D uncertain. This CDR3 contains 15 residues. Germline loops: CDR1 SGHNT, CDR2 YYREEE (reference sequence). Trimming took 0 bases from V and 4 from J, leaving 12 bases between them. The CDR3 spells CASSLASEKPDTQYF. The CDR3 nucleotides read TGTGCCAGCAGCTTGGCGTCGGAGAAGCCAGATACGCAGTATTTT.

This rearrangement joins TRBV5-8 to TRBJ2-7, with 8 bases lining up with TRBD1. The germline V gene has CDR1 SGHTS and CDR2 YDEGEE. V gave up 0 bases and J gave up 4 bases; unmatched junction bases: 12. The CDR3 extends over 17 amino acids. As DNA, the CDR3 is TGTGCCAGCAGCTTGGCCTGGGAGGACAGGGAAAGGTACGAGCAGTACTTC. It encodes CASSLAWEDRERYEQYF.

This clonotype was recorded at least ten times. This rearrangement joins TRBV12-3 or TRBV12-4 to TRBJ2-5; D is perhaps TRBD2 (6 bases). With 4 bases removed from V and 4 bases from J, the gap between germline ends came to 10 bases. The CDR3 loop spans 13 amino acids. The CDR3 DNA reads TGTGCCAGCAGTTACGGGAGCCCAGAGACCCAGTACTTC. This sequence encodes CASSYGSPETQYF.

The chain couples TRBV5-6 to TRBJ1-1; TRBD1 might be the D (5 bases). Germline values: CDR1 SGHDT, CDR2 YYEEEE. The CDR3 spans 12 residues. The CDR3 bases are TGTGCTCGCGGGGCGACACGGACTGAAGCTTTCTTT. Amino acid sequence: CARGATRTEAFF.

V gene TRBV4-1 combines with J gene TRBJ1-6; D unclear. CDR3 length equals 14 residues. The ends were cut back, 1 base at V and 9 bases at J, with 10 bases in the middle. Germline-derived CDR1 and CDR2 are MGHRA and YSYEKL. The CDR3 region is CASSQVGIGSPLHF. Here the CDR3 DNA reads TGCGCCAGCAGCCAAGTAGGAATAGGTTCACCCCTCCACTTT.

In its sample, this clonotype was seen a few times. The rearrangement joins TRBV19 to TRBJ1-1, with unresolved D. Germline V gene sequence: CDR1 LNHDA, CDR2 SQIVND (reference sequence). The ends were cut back, 1 base at V and 1 base at J, with 19 bases in the middle. The CDR3 is 18 residues long. CDR3 bases: TGTGCCAGTAGTATAGGAGGGCCGGGGAGGCTACCGAACACTGAAGCTTTCTTT. Amino acids: CASSIGGPGRLPNTEAFF.

This clonotype was seen a handful of times. This chain links TRBV6-5 with TRBJ2-7, with 7 bases fitting TRBD1. The CDR3 spans 14 residues. With 6 bases clipped from V and 4 bases from J, the junction kept 9 bases outside the gene matches. CDR1 is MNHEY, CDR2 SVGAGI, per germline. The CDR3: CASRNEGQSYEQYF. The DNA for the CDR3 is TGTGCCAGCAGAAACGAGGGACAGAGTTACGAGCAGTACTTC.

V is TRBV15 and J is TRBJ2-5, with no clear D. Germline V gives CDR1 LNHNV, CDR2 YYDKDF (reference sequence). The CDR3 is made up of 12 amino acids. Trimming stripped 0 bases from V and 5 bases from J, with 4 bases between. CDR3 in amino acids: CATSRERETQYF. CDR3 coding DNA: TGTGCCACCAGCAGAGAGAGGGAGACCCAGTACTTC.

This clonotype was detected many times. The chain uses TRBV7-8 and TRBJ2-5, with 8 bases that match TRBD1. The CDR3 runs 14 residues. Germline V gene data show CDR1 as SGHVS and CDR2 as FQNEAQ. J was trimmed by 5 bases and V by 2 bases; bases with no gene match: 4. CDR3 residues: CASSLRDRMETQYF. The DNA for the CDR3 is TGTGCCAGCAGCTTACGGGACAGGATGGAGACCCAGTACTTC.

This clonotype was detected many times. The chain employs TRBV7-3 and TRBJ2-1; 13 bases agree with TRBD2. CDR3 length equals 15 residues. With 3 bases clipped from V and 8 bases from J, the junction kept 4 bases outside the gene matches. Germline V CDR1 and CDR2: SGHTA, FQGTGA. CDR3 sequence reads: CASSLWTSGSDEQFF. DNA of the CDR3: TGTGCCAGCAGCTTGTGGACTAGCGGGAGCGATGAGCAGTTCTTC.

The chain couples TRBV20-1 to TRBJ2-1; 8 bases line up with TRBD1. Germline values: CDR1 DFQATT, CDR2 SNEGSKA (reference sequence). This CDR3 spans 17 amino acids. The V segment lost 4 bases and the J segment 0 bases; nucleotides outside the gene matches: 11. In nucleotides, the CDR3 is TGCAGTGCTACCGGGACAGGCCTATTGAGCTCCTACAATGAGCAGTTCTTC. Its translation is CSATGTGLLSSYNEQFF.

This clonotype came up a few times. The chain employs TRBV4-1 and TRBJ1-2, with unresolved D. Germline CDR1 MGHRA, CDR2 YSYEKL. The CDR3 is made up of 14 amino acids. V was trimmed by 3 bases and J by 3 bases, leaving 11 bases between them. For the CDR3, the DNA is TGCGCCAGCAGCCAGATCGACGGTGACTATGGCTACACCTTC. Translation gives CASSQIDGDYGYTF.

The chain is built from TRBV7-6 and TRBJ2-1; 8 bases agree with TRBD2. CDR1 SGHVS and CDR2 FNYEAQ come from the germline V gene. Trimming removed 1 base from V and 8 bases from J; junction bases left unmatched: 10. This CDR3 region has 16 residues. The CDR3 spells CASSLGGSGNWDEQFF. The CDR3 bases are TGTGCCAGCAGCTTAGGGGGTAGCGGGAATTGGGATGAGCAGTTCTTC.